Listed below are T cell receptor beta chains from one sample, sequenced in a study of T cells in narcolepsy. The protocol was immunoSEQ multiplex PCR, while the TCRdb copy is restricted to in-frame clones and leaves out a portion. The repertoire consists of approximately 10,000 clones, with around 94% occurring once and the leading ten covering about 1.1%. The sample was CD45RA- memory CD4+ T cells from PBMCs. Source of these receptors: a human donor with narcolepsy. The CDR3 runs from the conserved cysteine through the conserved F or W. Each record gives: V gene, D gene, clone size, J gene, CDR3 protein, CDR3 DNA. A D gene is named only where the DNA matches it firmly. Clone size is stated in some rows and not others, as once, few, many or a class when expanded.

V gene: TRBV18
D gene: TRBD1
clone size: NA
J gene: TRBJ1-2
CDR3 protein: CASSPVGTGSLRGYTF
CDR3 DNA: TGTGCCAGCTCACCAGTTGGGACAGGGAGTCTGAGGGGCTACACCTTC

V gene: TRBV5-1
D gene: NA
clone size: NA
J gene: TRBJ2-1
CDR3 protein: CASSGTGRNEQFF
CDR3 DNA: TGCGCCAGCAGTGGTACGGGACGGAATGAGCAGTTCTTC

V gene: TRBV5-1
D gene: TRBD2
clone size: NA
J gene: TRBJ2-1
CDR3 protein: CASSLGLAGHNEQFF
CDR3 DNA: TGCGCCAGCAGCCTGGGACTAGCGGGCCACAATGAGCAGTTCTTC

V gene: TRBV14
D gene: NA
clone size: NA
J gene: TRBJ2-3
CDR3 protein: CASSPGEATDTQYF
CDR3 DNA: TGTGCCAGCAGCCCCGGGGAAGCCACAGATACGCAGTATTTT

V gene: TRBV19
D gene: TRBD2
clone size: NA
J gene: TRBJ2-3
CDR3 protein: CASSLLAGISTDTQYF
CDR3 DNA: TGTGCCAGTAGTCTTTTAGCGGGGATTAGCACAGATACGCAGTATTTT

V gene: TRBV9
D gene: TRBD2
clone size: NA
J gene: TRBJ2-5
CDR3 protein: CASSVGPSGSQETQYF
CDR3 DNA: TGTGCCAGCAGCGTAGGCCCTAGCGGATCCCAAGAGACCCAGTACTTC

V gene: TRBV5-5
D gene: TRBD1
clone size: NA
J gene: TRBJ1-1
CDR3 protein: CASSLEGQATEAFF
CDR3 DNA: TGTGCCAGCAGCCTGGAGGGACAGGCCACTGAAGCTTTCTTT

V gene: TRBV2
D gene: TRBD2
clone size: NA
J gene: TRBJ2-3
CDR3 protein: CASSDFPAGGRFEQYF
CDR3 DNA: TGTGCCAGCAGTGATTTTCCAGCGGGGGGGCGATTTGAGCAGTATTTT

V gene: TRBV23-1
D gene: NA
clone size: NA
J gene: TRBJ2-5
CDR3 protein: CASSQSGGETQYF
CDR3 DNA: TGCGCCAGCAGTCAATCTGGAGGGGAGACCCAGTACTTC

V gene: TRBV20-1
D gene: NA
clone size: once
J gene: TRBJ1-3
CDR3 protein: CSARVVNTIYF
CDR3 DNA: TGCAGTGCTAGAGTCGTAAACACCATATATTTT

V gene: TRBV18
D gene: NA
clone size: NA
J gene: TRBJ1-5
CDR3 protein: CASSPLNDQPQHF
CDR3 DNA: TGTGCCAGCTCACCACTAAACGATCAGCCCCAGCATTTT

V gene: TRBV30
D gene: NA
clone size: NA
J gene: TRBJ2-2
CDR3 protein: CAWSVGSGWGSGELFF
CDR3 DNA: TGTGCCTGGAGTGTAGGTAGTGGTTGGGGTTCCGGGGAGCTGTTTTTT

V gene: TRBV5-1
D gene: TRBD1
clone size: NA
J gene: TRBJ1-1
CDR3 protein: CASSLAPGGNTEAFF
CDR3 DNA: TGCGCCAGCAGCTTGGCGCCAGGGGGCAACACTGAAGCTTTCTTT

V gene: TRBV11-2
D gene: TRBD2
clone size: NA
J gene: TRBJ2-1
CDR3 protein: CASSDGRGGPSYNEQFF
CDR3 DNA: TGTGCCAGCAGTGATGGACGCGGGGGGCCCTCCTACAATGAGCAGTTCTTC

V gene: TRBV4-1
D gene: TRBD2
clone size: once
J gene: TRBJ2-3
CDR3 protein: CASSHRLAGSTDTQYF
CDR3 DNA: TGCGCCAGCAGCCACAGACTAGCGGGGAGCACAGATACGCAGTATTTT

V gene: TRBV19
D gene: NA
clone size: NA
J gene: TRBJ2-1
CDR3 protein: CASSIVQRFPYNEQFF
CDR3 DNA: TGTGCCAGTAGTATAGTACAGCGATTCCCCTACAATGAGCAGTTCTTC

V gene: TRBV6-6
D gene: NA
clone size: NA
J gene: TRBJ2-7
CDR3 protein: CASSYSSAYEQYF
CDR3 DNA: TGTGCCAGCAGTTATTCGTCCGCCTACGAGCAGTACTTC

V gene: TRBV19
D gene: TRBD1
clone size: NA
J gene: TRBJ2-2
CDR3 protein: CASSPGQGYTGELFF
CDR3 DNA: TGTGCCAGTAGCCCGGGACAGGGCTATACCGGGGAGCTGTTTTTT

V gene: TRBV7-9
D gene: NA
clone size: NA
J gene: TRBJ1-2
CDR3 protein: CASSATGRTDDYGYTF
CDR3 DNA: TGTGCCAGCAGCGCGACCGGCCGGACAGACGACTATGGCTACACCTTC

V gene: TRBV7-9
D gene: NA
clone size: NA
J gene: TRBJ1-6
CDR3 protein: CASSFLALDLHF
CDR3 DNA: TGTGCCAGCAGCTTTTTGGCCCTGGACCTCCACTTT

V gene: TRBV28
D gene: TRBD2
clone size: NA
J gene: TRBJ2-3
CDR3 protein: CASTPPLAGGTPTDTQYF
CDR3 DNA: TGTGCCAGCACCCCCCCGTTAGCGGGAGGAACCCCCACAGATACGCAGTATTTT

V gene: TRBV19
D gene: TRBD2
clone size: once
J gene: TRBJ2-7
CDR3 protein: CASSNLAGGSYEQYF
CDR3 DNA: TGTGCCAGTAGTAACTTAGCGGGAGGGTCCTACGAGCAGTACTTC

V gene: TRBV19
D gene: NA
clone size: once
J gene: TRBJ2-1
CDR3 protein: CASNGVGNEQFF
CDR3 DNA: TGTGCCAGTAATGGGGTGGGGAATGAGCAGTTCTTC

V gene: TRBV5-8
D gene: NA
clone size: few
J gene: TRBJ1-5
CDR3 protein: CASSPRSPVGQPQHF
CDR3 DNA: TGTGCCAGCAGCCCGAGGTCCCCCGTAGGTCAGCCCCAGCATTTT

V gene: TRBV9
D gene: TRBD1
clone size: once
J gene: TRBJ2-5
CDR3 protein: CASSVGGTGWAQETQYF
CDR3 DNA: TGTGCCAGCAGCGTAGGAGGGACAGGATGGGCTCAAGAGACCCAGTACTTC

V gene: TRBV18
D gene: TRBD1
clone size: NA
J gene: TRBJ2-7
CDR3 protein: CASSPGQGYSYEQYF
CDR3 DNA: TGTGCCAGCTCACCGGGACAGGGTTATTCCTACGAGCAGTACTTT

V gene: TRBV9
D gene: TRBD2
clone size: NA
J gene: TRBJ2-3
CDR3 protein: CASSVSGGGVGVTQYF
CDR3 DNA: TGTGCCAGCAGCGTTAGCGGGGGTGGGGTTGGAGTTACGCAGTATTTT

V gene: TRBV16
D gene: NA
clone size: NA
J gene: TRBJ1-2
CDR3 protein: CASSGCRIVRKTYGYTF
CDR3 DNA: TGTGCCAGCAGCGGTTGTAGGATCGTTAGAAAGACCTATGGCTACACCTTC

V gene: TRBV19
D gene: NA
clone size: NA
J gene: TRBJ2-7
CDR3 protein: CASSINERTYEQYF
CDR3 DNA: TGTGCCAGTAGTATAAATGAGCGTACCTACGAGCAGTACTTC

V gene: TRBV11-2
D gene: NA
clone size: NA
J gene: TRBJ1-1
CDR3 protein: CASSLLRGTEAFF
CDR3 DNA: TGTGCCAGCAGCCTCCTCAGGGGCACTGAAGCTTTCTTT

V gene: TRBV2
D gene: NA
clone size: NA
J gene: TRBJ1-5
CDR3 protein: CASRTRGGSNQPQHF
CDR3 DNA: TGTGCCAGCAGAACCCGGGGGGGCAGCAATCAGCCCCAGCATTTT

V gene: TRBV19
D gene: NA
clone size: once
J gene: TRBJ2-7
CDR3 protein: CASSIGQSSEQYF
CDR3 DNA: TGTGCCAGTAGTATAGGACAGTCGTCCGAGCAGTACTTC

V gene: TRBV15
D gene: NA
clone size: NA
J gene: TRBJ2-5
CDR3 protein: CATSRDPGGRETQYF
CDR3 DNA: TGTGCCACCAGCAGAGATCCTGGCGGGCGGGAGACCCAGTACTTC

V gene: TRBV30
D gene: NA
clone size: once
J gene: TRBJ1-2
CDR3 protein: CAWSVLRGEGGYTF
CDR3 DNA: TGTGCCTGGAGTGTACTAAGGGGAGAGGGTGGCTACACCTTC

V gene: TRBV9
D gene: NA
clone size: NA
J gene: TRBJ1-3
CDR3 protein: CASSVEGSRLTGNTIYF
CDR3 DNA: TGTGCCAGCAGCGTTGAAGGGTCAAGATTGACTGGAAACACCATATATTTT

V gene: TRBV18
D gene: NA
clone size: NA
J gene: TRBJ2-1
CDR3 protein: CASSPYVRQDNEQFF
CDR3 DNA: TGTGCCAGCTCACCATATGTGAGACAGGACAATGAGCAGTTCTTC

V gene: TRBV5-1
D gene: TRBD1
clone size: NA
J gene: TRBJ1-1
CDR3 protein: CASSLEGGWNTEAFF
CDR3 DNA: TGCGCCAGCAGCTTGGAAGGGGGCTGGAACACTGAAGCTTTCTTT

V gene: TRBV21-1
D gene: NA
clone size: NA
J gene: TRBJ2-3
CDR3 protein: CYRRTSNPTSTDTQYF
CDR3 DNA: TGTTACAGGAGGACTAGCAACCCGACTAGCACAGATACGCAGTATTTT

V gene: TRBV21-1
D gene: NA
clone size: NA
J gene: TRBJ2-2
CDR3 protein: CASSRTGGPGELFF
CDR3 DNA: TGTGCCAGCAGCAGAACAGGGGGCCCCGGGGAGCTGTTTTTT

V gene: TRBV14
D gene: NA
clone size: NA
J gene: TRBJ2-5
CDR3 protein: CASSQGDGQLETQYF
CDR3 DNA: TGTGCCAGCAGCCAAGGGGACGGGCAGTTAGAGACCCAGTACTTC

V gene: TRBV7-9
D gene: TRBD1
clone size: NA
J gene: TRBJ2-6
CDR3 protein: CASSLGTGQGSGANVLTF
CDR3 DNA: TGTGCCAGCAGCTTAGGGACAGGTCAAGGCTCTGGGGCCAACGTCCTGACTTTC

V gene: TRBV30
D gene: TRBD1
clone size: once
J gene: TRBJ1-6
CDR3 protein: CAWSAAGQMGPLHF
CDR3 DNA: TGTGCCTGGAGCGCTGCGGGACAGATGGGGCCCCTCCACTTT

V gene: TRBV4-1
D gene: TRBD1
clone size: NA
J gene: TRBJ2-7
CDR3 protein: CASSQGGQGWKSSYEQYF
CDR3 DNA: TGCGCCAGCAGCCAAGGGGGACAGGGGTGGAAAAGCTCCTACGAGCAGTACTTC